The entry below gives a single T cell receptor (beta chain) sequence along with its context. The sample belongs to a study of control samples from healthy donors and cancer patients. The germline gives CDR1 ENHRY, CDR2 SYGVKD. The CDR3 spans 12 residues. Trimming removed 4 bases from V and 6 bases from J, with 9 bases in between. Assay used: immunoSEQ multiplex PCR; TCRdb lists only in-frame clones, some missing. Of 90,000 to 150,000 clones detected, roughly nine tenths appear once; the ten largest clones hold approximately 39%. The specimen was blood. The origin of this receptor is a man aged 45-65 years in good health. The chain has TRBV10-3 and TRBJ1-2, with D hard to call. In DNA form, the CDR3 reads TGTGCCATCAGTGCGTGGAAGGATGGCTACACCTTC. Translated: CAISAWKDGYTF.